The sequence of this TCR beta chain was determined in a study of OX40 agonist ivuxolimab in advanced cancers. General study results and limits: There was clonal expansion of CD4+ and CD8+ blood T cells by week 6 at 0.1 to 3.0 mg/kg.

Assay: immunoSEQ multiplex PCR; the TCRdb copy retains only in-frame clones and omits some. The sample lists about 110,000 clones; 90% were seen once. Regarding this clone: Its matching antigen is unknown.

The CDR3 is 14 residues long. The V gene lost 5 bases and the J gene lost 11 bases, with 20 bases spanning the gap. Germline lookup yields CDR1 SGHTA and CDR2 FQGNSA. This clonotype was sampled from an adult with an advanced solid tumor such as melanoma, head and neck, liver or kidney cancer. The chain joins TRBV7-2 to TRBJ2-3, with no clear D. The source was CD4+ or CD8+ T cells sorted from blood, collected in a trial of the OX40 agonist ivuxolimab. CDR3 coding DNA: TGTGCCAGCAGCCCTCTCCAGCCCCCTGGTTTGCAGTATTTT. Translating gives CASSPLQPPGLQYF. Combining the CDR3 with reference TRBV7-2 and TRBJ2-3 gives the whole variable domain GAGVSQSPSNKVTEKGKDVELRCDPISGHTALYWYRQSLGQGLEFLIYFQGNSAPDKSGLPSDRFSAERTGGSVSTLTIQRTQQEDSAVYLCASSPLQPPGLQYFGPGTRLTVL.